The next 8 T cell receptor beta chains were all read from a single sample in a study of blood T cell repertoires in COVID-19. Sequenced by immunoSEQ multiplex PCR; TCRdb stores in-frame clones only, minus some. The sample consists of fewer than 70,000 clones, 65% to 90% of them appearing once. Input material: peripheral blood. These receptor sequences come from a man aged 50 or older with acute or convalescent COVID-19.

The chain joins TRBV5-1 to TRBJ2-3; D uncertain. V was pared by 0 bases and J by 6 bases, with 8 bases between. The CDR3 has 13 residues. Germline CDR1 and CDR2: SGHRS and YFSETQ. CDR3 region: CASSLVPGDTQYF. For the CDR3, the DNA is TGCGCCAGCAGCTTGGTTCCCGGGGATACGCAGTATTTT.

The chain employs TRBV27 and TRBJ2-5; no reliable D call. Germline CDR1 MNHEY, CDR2 SMNVEV (reference sequence). This CDR3 contains 14 residues. The V and J ends lost 6 bases and 0 bases respectively, with 11 bases between them. The CDR3 spells CASRQAYHQETQYF. CDR3 nucleotide sequence: TGTGCCAGCAGGCAGGCCTACCACCAAGAGACCCAGTACTTC.

The genes are TRBV11-3 and TRBJ2-1; tentatively, D is TRBD2 (7 bases). Germline V lookup: CDR1 SGHNT, CDR2 YENEEA. The CDR3 has 18 residues. V lost 0 bases and J lost 8, with 23 bases in between. The CDR3 sequence: CASSLEQGGANDKDEQFF. The CDR3 DNA reads as TGTGCCAGCAGCTTAGAACAAGGGGGGGCTAACGATAAGGATGAGCAGTTCTTC.

The chain has TRBV19 and TRBJ1-2; D possibly corresponds to TRBD1 (5 bases). This CDR3 has 18 residues. Deletions cut 6 bases from V and 4 bases from J, with 27 bases between. Germline values: CDR1 LNHDA, CDR2 SQIVND (reference sequence). In DNA, the CDR3 is TGTGCCAGTAGAGATCGGGGGAAGGCGGCAGGAGTGGGCTATGGCTACACCTTC. Translated: CASRDRGKAAGVGYGYTF.

The V and J genes are TRBV9 and TRBJ2-1, with TRBD1 matching 8 bases. Germline V gives CDR1 SGDLS, CDR2 YYNGEE. The CDR3 is 15 amino acids. With 4 bases clipped from V and 6 bases from J, the junction kept 9 bases outside the gene matches. The CDR3 loop reads CASSFGQGLSNEQFF. CDR3 DNA sequence: TGTGCCAGCAGCTTCGGACAGGGTCTTTCCAATGAGCAGTTCTTC.

This clone was counted once. The rearrangement joins TRBV9 to TRBJ2-1, with D possibly being TRBD1 (5 bases). This CDR3 region has 14 residues. The V and J ends lost 4 bases and 3 bases respectively, with 11 bases between them. The germline CDR1 and CDR2 sequences are SGDLS and YYNGEE. The CDR3 DNA follows: TGTGCCAGCAGCCCCACAGGACACTACAATGAGCAGTTCTTC. As protein: CASSPTGHYNEQFF. Filled out from reference TRBV9 and TRBJ2-1, the complete variable domain reads DSGVTQTPKHLITATGQRVTLRCSPRSGDLSVYWYQQSLDQGLQFLIQYYNGEERAKGNILERFSAQQFPDLHSELNLSSLELGDSALYFCASSPTGHYNEQFFGPGTRLTVL.

The chain is built from TRBV6-5 and TRBJ2-5; TRBD1 matches at 7 bases. The germline V gene encodes CDR1 MNHEY and CDR2 SVGAGI. V trimming: 6 bases; J trimming: 5 bases; junction bases outside the gene matches: 12. The CDR3 sequence is 15 residues long. The CDR3 DNA is TGTGCCAGCAGCGTATCGCAGGGGGAGTGGGAGACCCAGTACTTC. Residues: CASSVSQGEWETQYF.

This sequence joins TRBV18 and TRBJ1-4; maybe TRBD1 (6 bases). Germline CDR1 reads KGHSH; CDR2 reads LQKENI. With 3 bases removed from V and 12 bases from J, the gap between germline ends came to 14 bases. This CDR3 is 13 amino acids long. CDR3 amino acids: CASSPDSPKELFF. In DNA form, the CDR3 reads TGTGCCAGCTCACCGGACAGCCCGAAGGAACTGTTTTTT.